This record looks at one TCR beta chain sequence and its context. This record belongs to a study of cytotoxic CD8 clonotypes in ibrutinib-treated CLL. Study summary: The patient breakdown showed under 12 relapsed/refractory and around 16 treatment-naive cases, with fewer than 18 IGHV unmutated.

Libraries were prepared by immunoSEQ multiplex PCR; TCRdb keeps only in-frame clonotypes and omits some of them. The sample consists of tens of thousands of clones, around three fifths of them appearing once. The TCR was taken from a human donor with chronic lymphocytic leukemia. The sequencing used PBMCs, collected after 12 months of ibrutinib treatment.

CDR3 amino acids: CASSQFDRNTEAFF. As DNA, the CDR3 is TGCGCCAGCAGCCAGTTTGACAGGAACACTGAAGCTTTCTTT. This chain uses TRBV4-1 with TRBJ1-1, with TRBD1 as a possible D gene (5 bases). V lost 3 bases and J lost 1, with 9 bases in between. This CDR3 comprises 14 residues. Germline V lookup: CDR1 MGHRA, CDR2 YSYEKL.